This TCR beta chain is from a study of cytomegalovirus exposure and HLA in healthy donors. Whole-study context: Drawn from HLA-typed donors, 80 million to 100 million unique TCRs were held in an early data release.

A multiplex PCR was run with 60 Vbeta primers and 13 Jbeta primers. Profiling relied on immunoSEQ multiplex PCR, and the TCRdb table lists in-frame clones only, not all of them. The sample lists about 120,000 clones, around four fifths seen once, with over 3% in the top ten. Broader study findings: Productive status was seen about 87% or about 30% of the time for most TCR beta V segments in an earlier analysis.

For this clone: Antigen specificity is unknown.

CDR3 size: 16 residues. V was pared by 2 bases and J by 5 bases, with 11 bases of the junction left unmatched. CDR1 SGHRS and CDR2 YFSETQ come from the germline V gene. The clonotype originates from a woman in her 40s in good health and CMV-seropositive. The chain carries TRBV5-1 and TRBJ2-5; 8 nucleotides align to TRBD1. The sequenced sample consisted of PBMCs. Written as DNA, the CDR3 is TGCGCCAGCAGCTTAGCCAGGACAGGGACTGCGGAGACCCAGTACTTC. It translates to CASSLARTGTAETQYF.